The rows below give T cell receptor beta chains drawn from one sample of a study of cytomegalovirus exposure and HLA in healthy donors. Clones were sequenced by immunoSEQ multiplex PCR, and TCRdb holds only the in-frame ones, with some missing. The data show 60,000 to 90,000 clones, 70% seen once. The sequenced sample was PBMCs. These receptors all come from a woman aged 45-59 years in good health and CMV-seropositive. Both conserved end residues are part of each CDR3.

cdr3_aa: CASRGTASYEQYF; cdr3_length: 13; v_call: TRBV27; j_call: TRBJ2-7
cdr3_aa: CATSGGQGREQYF; cdr3_length: 13; v_call: TRBV15; j_call: TRBJ2-7
cdr3_aa: CASSQTGTTDTQYF; cdr3_length: 14; v_call: TRBV7-7; j_call: TRBJ2-3
cdr3_aa: CASSPGLAGGYNEQFF; cdr3_length: 16; v_call: TRBV5-1; j_call: TRBJ2-1
cdr3_aa: CASSWQGTELFEAFF; cdr3_length: 15; v_call: TRBV6-5; j_call: TRBJ1-1
cdr3_aa: CAWSYSGSRYNEQFF; cdr3_length: 15; v_call: TRBV30; j_call: TRBJ2-1
cdr3_aa: CASSLSLRYLANYGYTF; cdr3_length: 17; v_call: TRBV27; j_call: TRBJ1-2
cdr3_aa: CASSYSTGTNEKLFF; cdr3_length: 15; v_call: TRBV6-6; j_call: TRBJ1-4
cdr3_aa: CSVSLAAYEQYF; cdr3_length: 12; v_call: TRBV29-1; j_call: TRBJ2-7
cdr3_aa: CASSYDRVYEQYF; cdr3_length: 13; v_call: TRBV6-6; j_call: TRBJ2-7
cdr3_aa: CASSGLGTDTQYF; cdr3_length: 13; v_call: TRBV2; j_call: TRBJ2-3
cdr3_aa: CASRTGVKAFF; cdr3_length: 11; v_call: TRBV2; j_call: TRBJ1-1
cdr3_aa: CASSEGGWSTQYF; cdr3_length: 13; v_call: TRBV2; j_call: TRBJ2-5
cdr3_aa: CASSLDGLAGGETQYF; cdr3_length: 16; v_call: TRBV7-9; j_call: TRBJ2-5
cdr3_aa: CASSLWGLASGANVLTF; cdr3_length: 17; v_call: TRBV28; j_call: TRBJ2-6
cdr3_aa: CASSVDTGQGANYGYTF; cdr3_length: 17; v_call: TRBV9; j_call: TRBJ1-2
cdr3_aa: CAISRDSNQPQHF; cdr3_length: 13; v_call: TRBV10-3; j_call: TRBJ1-5
cdr3_aa: CASSQGRGSLYGYTF; cdr3_length: 15; v_call: TRBV4-3; j_call: TRBJ1-2
cdr3_aa: CASSVATGGSQETQYF; cdr3_length: 16; v_call: TRBV9; j_call: TRBJ2-5
cdr3_aa: CASSKTQQGHNEQFF; cdr3_length: 15; v_call: TRBV9; j_call: TRBJ2-1
cdr3_aa: CASSLVGLAEETQYF; cdr3_length: 15; v_call: TRBV7-8; j_call: TRBJ2-5
cdr3_aa: CASSSQGGRTEAFF; cdr3_length: 14; v_call: TRBV7-9; j_call: TRBJ1-1
cdr3_aa: CASSEFWGRDEQFF; cdr3_length: 14; v_call: TRBV2; j_call: TRBJ2-1
cdr3_aa: CASSIRQGDSYNEQFF; cdr3_length: 16; v_call: TRBV7-2; j_call: TRBJ2-1
cdr3_aa: CAWSVGSSSETQYF; cdr3_length: 14; v_call: TRBV30; j_call: TRBJ2-5
cdr3_aa: CASSQDHRVLIYEQYF; cdr3_length: 16; v_call: TRBV4-3; j_call: TRBJ2-7
cdr3_aa: CASSYSTASNYGYTF; cdr3_length: 15; v_call: TRBV6-6; j_call: TRBJ1-2
cdr3_aa: CASSLGGGDQPQHF; cdr3_length: 14; v_call: TRBV5-1; j_call: TRBJ1-5
cdr3_aa: CASSTGVMNTEAFF; cdr3_length: 14; v_call: TRBV10-2; j_call: TRBJ1-1
cdr3_aa: CASSFIPDRGTASNQPQHF; cdr3_length: 19; v_call: TRBV5-8; j_call: TRBJ1-5
cdr3_aa: CASSLAGGTGELFF; cdr3_length: 14; v_call: TRBV4-1; j_call: TRBJ2-2
cdr3_aa: CASSLALQGNTEQFF; cdr3_length: 15; v_call: TRBV5-4; j_call: TRBJ2-1
cdr3_aa: CASSLYQGDKGYTF; cdr3_length: 14; v_call: TRBV28; j_call: TRBJ1-2
cdr3_aa: CASSPGRKREAGGQETQYF; cdr3_length: 19; v_call: TRBV9; j_call: TRBJ2-5
cdr3_aa: CATMDRASDTQYF; cdr3_length: 13; v_call: TRBV19; j_call: TRBJ2-3
cdr3_aa: CASTSQGAWGGYTF; cdr3_length: 14; v_call: TRBV6-1; j_call: TRBJ1-2
cdr3_aa: CASSLVLNRGGNQPQHF; cdr3_length: 17; v_call: TRBV7-8; j_call: TRBJ1-5
cdr3_aa: CASSERMNTEAFF; cdr3_length: 13; v_call: TRBV28; j_call: TRBJ1-1
cdr3_aa: CASSRSGLAGPYEQYF; cdr3_length: 16; v_call: TRBV4-3; j_call: TRBJ2-7
cdr3_aa: CASSQDRVSSGNTIYF; cdr3_length: 16; v_call: TRBV7-8; j_call: TRBJ1-3
cdr3_aa: CASSFPGGETQYF; cdr3_length: 13; v_call: TRBV28; j_call: TRBJ2-5
cdr3_aa: CASTPRGREGELFF; cdr3_length: 14; v_call: TRBV7-8; j_call: TRBJ1-4
cdr3_aa: CASSTGTGVREKLFF; cdr3_length: 15; v_call: TRBV5-6; j_call: TRBJ1-4
cdr3_aa: CASSQDIGETQYF; cdr3_length: 13; v_call: TRBV4-3; j_call: TRBJ2-5
cdr3_aa: CASSWRIGANVLTF; cdr3_length: 14; v_call: TRBV28; j_call: TRBJ2-6
cdr3_aa: CAISRTGDSSNQPQHF; cdr3_length: 16; v_call: TRBV10-3; j_call: TRBJ1-5
cdr3_aa: CASSFPSGTGTDTQYF; cdr3_length: 16; v_call: TRBV11-2; j_call: TRBJ2-3
cdr3_aa: CASTDVVSGNTIYF; cdr3_length: 14; v_call: TRBV13; j_call: TRBJ1-3
cdr3_aa: CASMPPGGTHQPQHF; cdr3_length: 15; v_call: TRBV7-9; j_call: TRBJ1-5